A single sample is the source of the 24 T cell receptor beta chains below, sequenced in a study of cytomegalovirus exposure and HLA in healthy donors (dated by TCRdb to between 2016 and 2019). Preparation of the library involved the immunoSEQ multiplex PCR assay. A mixture of 60 forward primers for TCR Vbeta segments and 13 reverse primers for TCR Jbeta segments was used in the multiplex PCR. The table comes from immuneACCESS by way of TCRdb, which keeps in-frame sequences with V and J called. Part of the clones is missing from these tables; in studies checked, under half for an unresolved V gene and the rest for unknown reasons. The table for this sample lists 100,000 to 150,000 clones; 55% to 75% of them were counted only once. Approximately 2.9% of the sample goes to the ten largest clones. The source material was PBMCs. The receptors shown here come from a human donor in good health.

A note on this clone: The same CDR3 is also encoded by other DNA sequences in this sample. The CDR3 DNA follows: TGTGCCAGCAGCCTCGTAGCGAGCGGGGAGAGCGAGCAGTACTTC. Amino acids: CASSLVASGESEQYF. The genes are TRBV4-2 and TRBJ2-7, with 7 bases aligning to TRBD2. The V gene's germline CDR1 is LGHNA and CDR2 YNFKEQ. This CDR3 has 15 amino acids. V shed 4 bases, J shed 6 bases, and the junction held 12 bases outside the gene matches.

The chain uses TRBV19 and TRBJ1-1; no firm D call. CDR1 LNHDA and CDR2 SQIVND come from the germline V gene (reference sequence). V lost 0 bases and J lost 0, with 5 bases in between. The CDR3 extends over 14 amino acids. CDR3 residues: CASSIDPVNTEAFF. CDR3 DNA: TGTGCCAGTAGTATAGACCCGGTGAACACTGAAGCTTTCTTT.

The V call is TRBV25-1, the J call TRBJ1-4, with TRBD1 matching over 9 bases. The V and J ends lost 6 bases and 2 bases, in that order; junction bases with no gene match: 4. This CDR3 is 15 amino acids long. Germline V gene data show CDR1 as MGHDK and CDR2 as SYGVNS. CDR3 loop: CASRQTGGTNEKLFF. The CDR3 DNA reads as TGTGCCAGCAGACAAACAGGGGGCACTAATGAAAAACTGTTTTTT.

The rearrangement joins TRBV27 to TRBJ2-5; no firm D call. The germline V gene encodes CDR1 MNHEY and CDR2 SMNVEV (reference sequence). This CDR3 is 13 amino acids long. Trimming cost V 6 bases and J 7 bases, with 15 bases left between them. This CDR3 is CASRPNSSGTQYF. For the CDR3, the DNA is TGTGCCAGCAGACCCAATTCGTCCGGGACCCAGTACTTC.

The chain uses TRBV30 and TRBJ1-1; D remains ambiguous. Germline CDR1 GTSNPN, CDR2 SVGIG (reference sequence). CDR3 length: 15 residues. V shed 5 bases and J shed 1 base, with 17 bases lying between them. The CDR3 is CAWSPAGTKNTEAFF. The CDR3 coding sequence is TGTGCCTGGTCCCCAGCGGGCACAAAGAACACTGAAGCTTTCTTT.

This clone has only one observation. In DNA form, the CDR3 reads TGCGCCAGCAGCCCGGACAGGGGGGATTACGAGCAGTACTTC. Its protein is CASSPDRGDYEQYF. The chain joins TRBV5-1 to TRBJ2-7, with 10 bases aligning to TRBD1. The J segment lost 4 bases and the V segment lost 4 bases, leaving 5 bases of the junction unmatched. Germline values: CDR1 SGHRS, CDR2 YFSETQ. The CDR3 is 14 amino acids.

The chain uses TRBV6-5 and TRBJ2-3; TRBD1 agrees at 8 bases. The germline V gene encodes CDR1 MNHEY and CDR2 SVGAGI. This CDR3 is built from 16 residues. Germline trimming cut 0 bases from V and 6 bases from J; bases unmatched to any gene: 8. The CDR3 sequence is CASSYSSTGGSDTQYF. Here the CDR3 DNA reads TGTGCCAGCAGTTACTCGAGTACAGGGGGTTCTGATACGCAGTATTTT.

The rearrangement uses TRBV5-1 and TRBJ2-3; TRBD1 matches at 8 bases. CDR3 length: 14 residues. Germline V gene data show CDR1 as SGHRS and CDR2 as YFSETQ. V shed 4 bases and J 4 bases; nucleotides not matched to a gene: 5. CDR3: CASSIRGRADTQYF. In DNA form, the CDR3 reads TGCGCCAGCAGCATCAGGGGGCGCGCAGATACGCAGTATTTT.

The chain is built from TRBV6-6 and TRBJ2-1; TRBD1 agrees at 8 bases. The CDR3 is made up of 15 amino acids. The junction had 8 bases not matched to a gene; V was cut back by 3 bases and J by 7 bases. Germline V gene sequence: CDR1 MNHNY, CDR2 SVGAGI (reference sequence). This CDR3 reads CASSYSGGVRNEQFF. CDR3 DNA: TGTGCCAGCAGTTATTCAGGGGGCGTTAGAAATGAGCAGTTCTTC.

The J gene is TRBJ1-1, the V gene TRBV19; 8 bases map to TRBD1. Germline V gene data show CDR1 as LNHDA and CDR2 as SQIVND (reference sequence). This CDR3 comprises 14 residues. Losses at the gene ends were 8 bases for V and 2 bases for J; bases not matched to a gene: 7. CDR3 sequence: CASARQGLNTEAFF. In DNA form, the CDR3 reads TGTGCCAGTGCGCGACAGGGGCTTAACACTGAAGCTTTCTTT.

This sequence joins TRBV5-1 and TRBJ1-2; D is uncertain. The CDR3 consists of 15 residues. Germline assignment: CDR1 SGHRS and CDR2 YFSETQ. V gave up 0 bases and J gave up 6 bases, with 15 bases separating them. The CDR3 DNA sequence: TGCGCCAGCAGCTTGGCTTGGAGGAAAGAGGATGGCTACACCTTC. This sequence encodes CASSLAWRKEDGYTF.

This clone appeared once. This chain links TRBV5-4 with TRBJ2-7; D is unclear. The CDR3 has 13 amino acids. Trimming cost V 0 bases and J 1 base, with 5 bases left between them. Germline V gene lookup returns CDR1 SGHNT and CDR2 YYREEE (reference sequence). CDR3 coding DNA: TGTGCCAGCAGCTTGGACTGGTCCTACGAGCAGTACTTC. This codes for CASSLDWSYEQYF.

V gene TRBV28 combines with J gene TRBJ1-4; 12 bases are shared with TRBD1. CDR1 MDHEN and CDR2 SYDVKM come from the germline V gene. The junction had 5 bases not matched to a gene; V was cut back by 10 bases and J by 8 bases. The CDR3 consists of 13 residues. CDR3 coding DNA: TGTGCCACAGCCGGGACAGGGGGCGAAAAACTGTTTTTT. Protein sequence: CATAGTGGEKLFF.

The chain joins TRBV4-3 to TRBJ1-2; D remains ambiguous. The V end lost 0 bases, the J end lost 2 bases, and 7 bases lay between the germline ends. The CDR3 is 14 residues long. Germline V gene data show CDR1 as LGHNA and CDR2 as YSLEER. The CDR3: CASSQDGRNYGYTF. CDR3 nucleotides: TGCGCCAGCAGCCAAGATGGGCGAAACTATGGCTACACCTTC.

This chain links TRBV11-2 with TRBJ2-2; D gene ambiguous. V lost 0 bases and J lost 6, with 8 bases in between. This CDR3 contains 14 residues. Germline V gene sequence: CDR1 SGHAT, CDR2 FQNNGV. For the CDR3, the DNA is TGTGCCAGCAGCTTAGATAGAGTTGCCGGGGAGCTGTTTTTT. This codes for CASSLDRVAGELFF. Supplemented by reference TRBV11-2 and TRBJ2-2, the full variable domain reads EAGVAQSPRYKIIEKRQSVAFWCNPISGHATLYWYQQILGQGPKLLIQFQNNGVVDDSQLPKDRFSAERLKGVDSTLKIQPAKLEDSAVYLCASSLDRVAGELFFGEGSRLTVL.

CDR3 in DNA: TGTGCCTCCACCCGGAGTCGTACTTGGAACACTGAAGCTTTCTTT. Residues: CASTRSRTWNTEAFF. The chain combines TRBV27 with TRBJ1-1; D is unclear. CDR3 size: 15 residues. Germline CDR1 reads MNHEY; CDR2 reads SMNVEV (reference sequence). Trimming removed 11 bases from V and 1 base from J, with 20 bases in between.

The CDR3 is CASSPFRYEQYF. The CDR3 DNA is TGTGCCAGCAGTCCGTTTAGATACGAGCAGTACTTC. This chain links TRBV6-1 with TRBJ2-7; no firm D call. V dropped 5 bases and J dropped 4 bases, with 9 bases sitting between them. There are 12 residues in the CDR3. Looked up from germline, CDR1 is MNHNS and CDR2 is SASEGT.

The gene calls are TRBV6-6 and TRBJ2-5, with D unresolved. Germline V lookup: CDR1 MNHNY, CDR2 SVGAGI (reference sequence). V lost 2 bases and J lost 5, with 9 bases in between. The CDR3 is made up of 13 amino acids. CDR3 region: CASSYGWAETQYF. The CDR3, as DNA: TGTGCCAGCAGTTACGGTTGGGCGGAGACCCAGTACTTC.

The chain combines TRBV29-1 with TRBJ2-5, with TRBD2 identical over 7 bases. The DNA end lines up better with TRBJ2-7; the J call may be wrong. Germline assignment: CDR1 SQVTM and CDR2 ANQGSEA. The CDR3 consists of 12 residues. CDR3 DNA sequence: TGCAGCGCCGGGACTAATTCCTACGAGCAGTACTTC. Its protein product is CSAGTNSYEQYF.

The chain joins TRBV6-5 to TRBJ2-3, with 7 nucleotides matching TRBD1. V lost 6 bases to trimming and J lost 6 bases; unmatched junction nucleotides: 3. The germline gives CDR1 MNHEY, CDR2 SVGAGI. The CDR3 length is 12 residues. CDR3 sequence reads: CASRGTVDTQYF. In nucleotides, the CDR3 is TGTGCCAGCAGGGGGACAGTTGATACGCAGTATTTT.

The rearrangement uses TRBV19 and TRBJ1-1; TRBD1 agrees at 7 bases. The CDR3 covers 15 residues. CDR1 is LNHDA, CDR2 SQIVND, per germline (reference sequence). The junction had 11 bases not matched to a gene; V was cut back by 6 bases and J by 4 bases. The CDR3 DNA is TGTGCCAGTAGCCACAACTTTCAGGGGGGCACTGAAGCTTTCTTT. Translation gives CASSHNFQGGTEAFF.

The chain couples TRBV18 to TRBJ2-2, with 8 positions matching TRBD1. Germline loops: CDR1 KGHSH, CDR2 LQKENI. V shed 3 bases, J shed 4 bases, and the junction held 7 bases outside the gene matches. The CDR3 consists of 16 residues. The CDR3 here is CASSPRQGAATGELFF. The CDR3 DNA sequence: TGTGCCAGCTCACCGCGTCAGGGGGCGGCCACCGGGGAGCTGTTTTTT.

The chain links TRBV19 to TRBJ1-2; D gene unclear. Trimming stripped 6 bases from V and 7 bases from J, with 12 bases between. The CDR3 runs 12 residues. The V gene's germline CDR1 is LNHDA and CDR2 SQIVND (reference sequence). This chain's CDR3 is CASSDSMSGYTF. The CDR3 bases are TGTGCCAGTAGCGACTCAATGTCTGGCTACACCTTC.

The V gene is TRBV27, the J gene TRBJ2-1; D is perhaps TRBD2 (6 bases). The CDR3 sequence is 14 residues long. Trimming removed 6 bases at V and 5 bases at J, with 14 bases between. Looked up from germline, CDR1 is MNHEY and CDR2 is SMNVEV (reference sequence). The CDR3: CASRLATRHNEQFF. CDR3 nucleotide sequence: TGTGCCAGCAGGCTAGCGACTCGGCACAATGAGCAGTTCTTC.